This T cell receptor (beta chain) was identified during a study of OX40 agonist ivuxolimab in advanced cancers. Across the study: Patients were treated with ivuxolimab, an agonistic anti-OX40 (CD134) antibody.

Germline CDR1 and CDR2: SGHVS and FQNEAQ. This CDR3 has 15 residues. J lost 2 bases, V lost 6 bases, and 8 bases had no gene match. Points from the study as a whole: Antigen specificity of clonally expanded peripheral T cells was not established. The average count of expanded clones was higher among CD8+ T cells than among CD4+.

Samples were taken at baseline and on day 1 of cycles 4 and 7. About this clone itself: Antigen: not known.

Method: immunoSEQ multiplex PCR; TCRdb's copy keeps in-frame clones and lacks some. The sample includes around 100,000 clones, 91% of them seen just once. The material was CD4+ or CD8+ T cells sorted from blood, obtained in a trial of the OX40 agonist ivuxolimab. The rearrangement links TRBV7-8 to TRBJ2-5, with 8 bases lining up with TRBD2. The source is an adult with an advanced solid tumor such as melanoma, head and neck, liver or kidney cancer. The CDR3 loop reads CASSARGGGQETQYF. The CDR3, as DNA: TGTGCCAGCAGTGCCCGGGGGGGCGGACAAGAGACCCAGTACTTC. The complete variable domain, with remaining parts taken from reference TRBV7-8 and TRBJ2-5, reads GAGVSQSPRYKVAKRGQDVALRCDPISGHVSLFWYQQALGQGPEFLTYFQNEAQLDKSGLPSDRFFAERPEGSVSTLKIQRTQQEDSAVYLCASSARGGGQETQYFGPGTRLLVL.